This note documents a single TCR beta chain sequence. No antigen is known for it. No much larger clone is present one base from it, and per-base qualities are unavailable. The cohort was made up of about 670 healthy bone marrow donors. Cohort members were all nominally healthy when sampled, although unrecorded immune exposures were likely present. The donor tested CMV seronegative and was one of the 352 seronegative cohort members. A peripheral blood sample was collected from each donor, and TCR beta sequencing was performed on peripheral blood mononuclear cells. The Qiagen DNeasy Blood Extraction Kit was used to extract genomic DNA from the blood cell samples. These data originate in a study of cytomegalovirus exposure and HLA in healthy donors (TCRdb year 2017). About the study as a whole: An earlier analysis of 550 to 700 of the donors reported roughly 270 Gb of sequence data and more than 90 million unique TCR beta sequences from 150 million to 200 million T cells. An early release covering roughly 580 HLA-typed donors comprised roughly 300 gigabases of sequencing data and around 86 million unique TCR sequences. The genetic ancestry cluster associated with self-reported Caucasian donors included roughly four fifths of the 398 genotyped donors. The aim of the study was to test whether cataloging public T cell receptors could identify signatures of past pathogen exposure. Using immunosequencing, the study profiled T cell repertoires from 640 or so subjects and related those repertoires to cytomegalovirus serostatus. Besides the first cohort of around 670 subjects, a separate validation cohort made up of 120 different subjects was used. The study combined high-throughput TCR immunosequencing, statistical association of individual TCRs with disease status, and machine learning to predict cytomegalovirus infection status. A later analysis re-examined previously published TCR beta repertoires from several hundred donors and added high-resolution HLA genotyping to investigate patterns of TCR occurrence. In the later analysis, no new phenotypic data were used to find candidate immune exposures; instead, reliance was placed on TCR beta sequences and their occurrence across donors. To decide whether each TCR beta V gene segment behaved as functional or pseudogenic, an earlier analysis of nearly 600 of the donors relied on high-throughput TCR beta sequencing. Alongside the repertoire data, information on donor age, sex, ethnicity and CMV serostatus was compiled. A later genetic analysis took genome-wide SNP genotypes for about three fifths of the roughly 700 donors and used that subset as a discovery cohort. Every repertoire in the discovery cohort had been generated on one and the same sequencing platform. HLA typing covered class I and class II loci at four-digit resolution. Typing coverage varied by locus: roughly 629-630 donors for A, B, C, DRB1 and DQB1; approximately 560 for DQA1; nearly 610 for DPA1; around 450 for DPB1. Several DR-DQ haplotypes were treated as single units for association and clustering because of strong linkage in the cohort. On average, 235,054 unique TCR beta nucleotide sequences were sequenced per donor among 300 to 500 genotyped donors of the cohort, with roughly 18% of those sequences being non-productive. Results and caveats for the whole study, not just this receptor: Because HLA typing was missing for some donors at each locus, association tests included only the typed subset. A group of highly shared sequence variants was considered likely to be a technical artifact of the sequencing pipeline. In the study, 150 to 200 TCR beta chains were listed as associated with cytomegalovirus. It was suggested by the authors that the approach could potentially be generalized to other disease states and immunological phenotypes. A later genetic analysis reported fewer N-insertions in productive TCRs among donors in an Asian-associated ancestry cluster than the roughly 700-donor mean. A later analysis found that TCR association rates varied across HLA loci, with DRB1 alleles showing the most associated TCRs and HLA-C alleles the fewest. The earlier analysis of around 600 of the donors excluded about 16 rarely observed V segments, including chromosome 9 orphons, because counts were too low. A later analysis reported that several top co-occurrence clusters appeared linked to parvovirus B19, influenza, CMV and Epstein-Barr virus. Most CMV-associated TCR beta chains appeared to be HLA-restricted in a later analysis, and the HLA associations seemed to be driven largely by CMV exposure. In a later analysis, HLA-associated TCR beta chains showed more clonal expansion and lower generation probabilities than non-associated chains that were equally common. Across donors, most TCR sequences were observed very rarely, whereas some public TCRs were present in many individuals. A few of the identified cytomegalovirus-associated TCR beta chains were confirmed in vitro to be specific for cytomegalovirus antigens. A further reported finding was that TCR beta sequences accurately predicted the HLA-A and HLA-B alleles for most subjects in the first cohort. This cohort had only TCR beta chains sequenced, and the lack of alpha or paired-chain data limited which features could be detected. A later analysis associated 17,000 or so TCR beta sequences with specific HLA alleles at a false discovery rate of 0.05. The classifier was reported to diagnose cytomegalovirus status with high specificity and sensitivity in both the original and validation cohorts. Presence/absence analyses assumed roughly uniform sequencing depth across donors, an assumption that may not hold. An association between a missense DCLRE1C variant and V-gene and J-gene trimming of TCR beta chains was found in a later genetic analysis and replicated in an independent cohort. Assigning TCR associations to individual alleles was difficult when HLA alleles, especially DR and DQ, strongly co-occurred. In an earlier analysis of a few hundred of the donors, most TCR beta V segments were observed in productive rearrangements about 87% or about 30% of the time, broadly matching IMGT annotations. Linkage disequilibrium might explain the correlated functional status among segregating V segments, but an unknown experimental factor could not be excluded. CMV serostatus was the only immune exposure information available for the cohort.

The library was generated by the immunoSEQ multiplex PCR assay. For the multiplex PCR, a mixture combining 60 forward primers for TCR Vbeta segments and 13 reverse primers for TCR Jbeta segments was used. The CDR3 region of rearranged TCR beta genes was amplified from genomic DNA with a multiplex PCR assay. On the Illumina HiSeq System, the amplified TCR beta libraries were sequenced as 87-base-pair reads. Turning to the authors' computational methods: Across the roughly 670 repertoires, a later analysis counted approximately 75 million unique TCR beta chains, roughly 11 million of which were shared by at least two donors. Raw reads were error-corrected and collapsed into unique sequences by a nearest-neighbor algorithm in which closely related sequences were merged to remove PCR and sequencing errors. V, D and J gene segments were assigned by aligning CDR3 sequences to IMGT reference sequences. For a sequence to be retained, a match of at least six nucleotides to both a V gene segment and a J gene segment was required. A rearrangement counted as productive if the CDR3 had no stop codons and remained in frame with V and J, and every other rearrangement counted as non-productive. Following IMGT convention, CDR3 was defined as the stretch from the second conserved V-encoded cysteine to the conserved J-encoded phenylalanine. The earlier analysis of roughly 590 of the donors excluded sequences that lacked an unambiguous match to a single V gene segment. In an earlier analysis of approximately 590 of the donors, V segments were called functional above 56.7% productive rearrangements and were called segregating when the between-donor standard deviation exceeded 5%. To diagnose cytomegalovirus status from the catalog of TCR beta chain sequences, a statistical classification framework was built. In a later analysis, V and J genes were assigned by comparing TCR nucleotide sequences against IMGT/GENE-DB human TR gene sequences. Using the TCRdist pipeline, a later analysis assigned CDR3 sequences along with most-parsimonious VDJ recombination scenarios. In a later analysis, every TCR beta chain was defined by the combination of its CDR3 amino acid sequence and its V-gene family, and reads without a unique V-gene family were dropped. As a way to deal with suspected cross-contamination and a sequencing artifact, a later analysis dropped roughly 600 nucleotide sequences that were highly shared and had low generation probability. A later analysis calculated a clonal expansion index for each public chain from normalized within-repertoire ranks of inferred template counts. A later analysis computed generation probabilities with a VDJ recombination model fitted to out-of-frame rearrangements, and checked the results against IGoR. A later analysis scored TCR-TCR, TCR-HLA and TCR-CMV co-occurrence with hypergeometric tests, applying a repertoire-size bias correction to TCR pairs. False discovery rates were estimated in a later analysis by permuting HLA or CMV assignments 20 times. In a later analysis, co-occurring TCRs were grouped using DBSCAN, with TCRdist sequence similarity added in when clustering inside HLA-allele-positive subsets. Co-occurrence clustering excluded repertoires with fewer than 30,000 or more than 120,000 public chains, plus five with anomalous nucleotide sharing. TCRdb re-hosts the immuneACCESS table, in-frame sequences only. Its copies lack some clones; in the studies checked, an unresolved V gene accounts for under half of them, and the cause for the rest is not known. V, J and clone size are those of that table, while D and trimming were read from the DNA. This sample comprises about 140,000 clones, 65% to 90% of them detected only once. The top ten clones comprise about 1.3% of the sample.

This sequence originates from a female donor in good health and CMV-seronegative. The sequencing sample was made of PBMCs.

The encoded CDR3 is CASSSASGRALGEQYF. The DNA sequence is TGCGCCAGCAGTTCGGCAAGCGGGAGGGCTTTGGGGGAGCAGTACTTC. The V and J segments used are TRBV23-1 and TRBJ2-7, with 10 bases aligning to TRBD2. TRBV23-1 is designated an ORF whose function remains uncertain. From cysteine to phenylalanine, the CDR3 is 16 amino acids long. Just CDR3 DNA is preserved here, 48 bases in frame from base 1. From V the trimming removes 5 bases and from J it removes 7 bases, while the gene matches leave 14 bases of the junction unaccounted for.